This T cell receptor beta chain was sequenced during a study of shared clonotypes between healthy human individuals. This clone was seen only once. Antigen specificity is unknown. Each subset's genomic DNA was split evenly across several immunoSEQ plates. Data came from immunoSEQ multiplex PCR; TCRdb stores just in-frame clones and leaves some out. This sample has around 500,000 clones; 76% occur once, and the top ten carry roughly 13%. In germline, CDR1 is MNHEY, CDR2 SMNVEV (reference sequence). The CDR3 runs 15 residues. Trimming took 2 bases from V and 8 from J, leaving 16 bases between them. General study results and limits: Among donors, sharing of clonotypes was expected to be affected by sequencing depth.

The receptor was isolated from a woman aged 35 to 49 in good health. Some clones in this sample may be carry-over from other donors' samples. V usage is TRBV27 and J usage is TRBJ2-1; D might be TRBD2 (5 bases). The sequencing input was PBMCs. As DNA, the CDR3 is TGTGCCAGCAGTTTAGGTGGGAGTATTATAGATGAGCAGTTCTTC. Protein: CASSLGGSIIDEQFF.